These T cell receptor beta chains were read from a single sample in a study of blood T cell repertoires in COVID-19. Clones were sequenced by immunoSEQ multiplex PCR, and TCRdb holds only the in-frame ones, with some missing. Of around 320,000 clones listed, 90% are singletons. The source material was PBMCs or T cells enriched from blood (not recorded which). The receptors were gathered from a woman between 18 and 29 years old with acute COVID-19. The CDR3 runs from the conserved cysteine through the conserved F or W. A D gene is named only where the DNA matches it firmly. The size entry is marked missing in some rows and otherwise reads once, few, many or a size class.

>TRBD1|TRBV5-1|TRBJ2-7|NA
TGCGCCAGCCTGCCGGGACAGGGATCCTACGAGCAGTACTTC
CASLPGQGSYEQYF
>NA|TRBV29-1|TRBJ1-1|NA
TGCAGCGTTGATGGCCAGGGGAGAACTTTCTTT
CSVDGQGRTFF
>NA|TRBV28|TRBJ2-7|NA
TGTGCCAGCAGCGCTCGGTCGGGAGCCCACCCTTTGTGGGAGCAGTACTTC
CASSARSGAHPLWEQYF
>TRBD2|TRBV12-5|TRBJ2-1|NA
TGTGCTAGTGGTTTGGTTGTCGGGAGACTAGCGGGAGGGCCGCCTAACTACAATGAGCAGTTCTTC
CASGLVVGRLAGGPPNYNEQFF
>TRBD2|TRBV9|TRBJ2-1|NA
TGTGCCAGCAGCGTAGAGCTAGCGGGGAGCAATGAGCAGTTCTTC
CASSVELAGSNEQFF
>TRBD2|TRBV27|TRBJ2-2|NA
TGTGCCAGCAGTTTAAGGCCACTAGCGGGAAGGACCGGGGAGCTGTTTTTT
CASSLRPLAGRTGELFF
>NA|TRBV27|TRBJ2-3|NA
TGTGCCAGCACCCCTCGGGTCCCTAGGAGAGGCACAGATACGCAGTATTTT
CASTPRVPRRGTDTQYF
>NA|TRBV7-3|TRBJ1-1|NA
TGTGCCAGCAGCCCCGACCCGGGGACTGAAGCTTTCTTT
CASSPDPGTEAFF
>TRBD1|TRBV5-4|TRBJ1-4|NA
TGTGCCAGCAGTAGGACAGGGGGCAACTCTAATGAAAAACTGTTTTTT
CASSRTGGNSNEKLFF
>NA|TRBV6-5|TRBJ2-5|NA
TGTGCCAGCAGATCTACTAGGGAAGAAGAGACCCAGTACTTC
CASRSTREEETQYF
>NA|TRBV19|TRBJ1-4|NA
TGTGCCAGTAGCGCCCCAGGGGTAGGACGGGAAAAACTGTTTTTT
CASSAPGVGREKLFF
>NA|TRBV5-6|TRBJ1-6|NA
TGTGCCAGCAGCTTGGACAGGAATTCACCCCTCCACTTT
CASSLDRNSPLHF
>NA|TRBV28|TRBJ1-5|once
TGTGCCAGCAGTTCGGTCCAGCCCCAGCATTTT
CASSSVQPQHF
>TRBD1|TRBV28|TRBJ1-2|NA
TGTGCCAGCACCGGGACAGCCCGCTATGGCTACACCTTC
CASTGTARYGYTF
>TRBD2|TRBV6-5|TRBJ2-1|NA
TGTGCCAGCAGTTCGACTAGCGGGCGTACCTACAATGAGCAGTTCTTC
CASSSTSGRTYNEQFF
>TRBD1|TRBV10-2|TRBJ1-5|NA
TGCGCCAGCAGTGAGTCTGGCAGGGGGAAAAATCAGCCCCAGCATTTT
CASSESGRGKNQPQHF
>TRBD1|TRBV5-1|TRBJ1-4|NA
TGCGCCAGCAGAATACAGGGGCGGCTCGATAATGAAAAACTGTTTTTT
CASRIQGRLDNEKLFF
>TRBD1|TRBV18|TRBJ1-1|NA
TGTGCCAGCTCACCTGAGGGACAGATGAACACTGAAGCTTTCTTT
CASSPEGQMNTEAFF
>NA|TRBV29-1|TRBJ2-7|NA
TGCAGCGCAATGAACCGGCCAAGAGAGGGATCCTACGAGCAGTACTTC
CSAMNRPREGSYEQYF
>NA|TRBV24-1|TRBJ2-1|NA
TGTGCCACCCCCAGTATAAGGGGCTCCTCCTACAATGAGCAGTTCTTC
CATPSIRGSSYNEQFF
>NA|TRBV28|TRBJ1-2|NA
TGTGCCAGCAGCCCAGGGGTAAGCTATGGCTACACCTTC
CASSPGVSYGYTF
>NA|TRBV10-3|TRBJ2-7|NA
TGTGCCATCAGTGATGGCACACGTTCAACCTACGAGCAGTACTTC
CAISDGTRSTYEQYF
>NA|TRBV3-1/TRBV3-2|TRBJ2-7|NA
TGTGCCAGCAGCCCACAGGCTAGTTCACCCGAGCAGTACTTC
CASSPQASSPEQYF
>NA|TRBV2|TRBJ1-1|NA
TGTGCCAGTGAAGGCGAGGAGGATACCGCCCAAGCTTTCTTT
CASEGEEDTAQAFF
>TRBD1|TRBV7-9|TRBJ2-6|once
TGTGCCAGCATCACCGGGACAGGGTTCTCTGGGGCCAACGTCCTGACTTTC
CASITGTGFSGANVLTF
>TRBD2|TRBV29-1|TRBJ2-3|NA
TGCAGCGTCACTAGCGGGCCCACAGATACGCAGTATTTT
CSVTSGPTDTQYF
>NA|TRBV29-1|TRBJ1-5|NA
TGCAGCGTTTCAGGGGATAATAGCAATCAGCCCCAGCATTTT
CSVSGDNSNQPQHF
>TRBD2|TRBV19|TRBJ2-1|NA
TGTGCCAGTAGTATAGGGCTAGCGGGAGGGTTGTCCTACAATGAGCAGTTCTTC
CASSIGLAGGLSYNEQFF
>TRBD2|TRBV27|TRBJ2-1|NA
TGTGCCAGCAGTTCAGAGCTAGCGGTCTCCTACAATGAGCAGTTCTTC
CASSSELAVSYNEQFF
>TRBD2|TRBV3-1/TRBV3-2|TRBJ2-3|NA
TGTGCCAGCAGCCAAGAACGGGGGACTAGCGGGAGGAAAAGCACAGATACGCAGTATTTT
CASSQERGTSGRKSTDTQYF
>TRBD2|TRBV18|TRBJ2-1|NA
TGTGCCAGCTCCGGGGAGGGGAACAATGAGCAGTTCTTC
CASSGEGNNEQFF
>TRBD1|TRBV28|TRBJ2-7|NA
TGTGCCAGCAGGAGCACCCGGGACAGGGATTTCTACGAGCAGTACTTC
CASRSTRDRDFYEQYF
>NA|TRBV7-3|TRBJ1-2|once
TGTGCCAGCAGCCAAGGGGTCGGCAGGGGTGAGGGCTACACCTTC
CASSQGVGRGEGYTF
>TRBD1|TRBV24-1|TRBJ2-1|NA
TGTGCCACCAGGGGGACAGGGTCATACAATGAGCAGTTCTTC
CATRGTGSYNEQFF
>TRBD1|TRBV7-2|TRBJ2-7|NA
TGTGCCAGCAGCGAGCCGGGACAGGGATCCTACGAGCAGTACTTC
CASSEPGQGSYEQYF
>TRBD2|TRBV2|TRBJ2-1|NA
TGTGCCAGCAGTGGACTAGCGGCCAATGAGCAGTTCTTC
CASSGLAANEQFF
>NA|TRBV11-3|TRBJ1-5|NA
TGTGCCAGCAGTCAACGCGAGGGCAATCAGCCCCAGCATTTT
CASSQREGNQPQHF
>NA|TRBV24-1|TRBJ2-2|few
TGTGCCACCAGTGGGATAGACAGTCTGAACACCGGGGAGCTGTTTTTT
CATSGIDSLNTGELFF
>NA|TRBV18|TRBJ1-1|NA
TGTGCCAGCTCAAACGGGGGGGACACTGAAGCTTTCTTT
CASSNGGDTEAFF
>TRBD2|TRBV27|TRBJ2-1|NA
TGTGCCAGCAGTCCTCTTGACGGGAGGGACGATGAGCAGTTCTTC
CASSPLDGRDDEQFF
>NA|TRBV19|TRBJ1-5|few
TGTGCCAGTAGTACCCAAACCACAGGGCACAATCAGCCCCAGCATTTT
CASSTQTTGHNQPQHF
>TRBD1|TRBV24-1|TRBJ2-2|few
TGTGCCACCAAACCGGGACAGGGGACCGGGGAGCTGTTTTTT
CATKPGQGTGELFF
>NA|TRBV9|TRBJ1-1|NA
TGTGCCAGCAGTCCCTCGGGGGGGCAGGGATATACTGAAGCTTTCTTT
CASSPSGGQGYTEAFF
>TRBD2|TRBV24-1|TRBJ2-1|NA
TGTGCCACCAGTGATTTGCGGGGGGGGTACAATGAGCAGTTCTTC
CATSDLRGGYNEQFF
>NA|TRBV29-1|TRBJ1-1|NA
TGCAGCGCTGGACTCTCCTGGACCACTGAAGCTTTCTTT
CSAGLSWTTEAFF
>TRBD2|TRBV19|TRBJ2-1|NA
TGTGCCAGTGAAAGCGGGGCCGCTCACAATGAGCAGTTCTTC
CASESGAAHNEQFF
>TRBD1|TRBV5-8|TRBJ2-1|NA
TGTGCCAGCAGTTATGGACAGGGACGGAGTAATGAGCAGTTCTTC
CASSYGQGRSNEQFF